This TCR beta chain stems from a study of blood T cell repertoires in COVID-19. In the source study's methods: Reference gene primer amplification gave estimated nucleated cell counts. Generated by immunoSEQ multiplex PCR, the TCRdb table keeps only in-frame clones and is missing some. V and J calls and clone size follow that table, whereas D and trimming were derived from the DNA. The data contain around 300,000 clones, 85% of them singletons. With V trimmed by 5 bases and J by 5 bases, 8 bases remained unmatched. Germline loops: CDR1 PRHDT, CDR2 FYEKMQ (reference sequence). This CDR3 has 14 amino acids.

The chain carries TRBV13 and TRBJ1-1; 7 positions agree with TRBD1. Input material: PBMCs or T cells enriched from blood (not recorded which). This sequence was found in a woman aged 45 to 65 who had recovered from COVID-19. The CDR3 reads CASSRSDRETEAFF. CDR3 nucleotide sequence: TGTGCCAGCAGCCGTTCCGACAGGGAGACTGAAGCTTTCTTT.